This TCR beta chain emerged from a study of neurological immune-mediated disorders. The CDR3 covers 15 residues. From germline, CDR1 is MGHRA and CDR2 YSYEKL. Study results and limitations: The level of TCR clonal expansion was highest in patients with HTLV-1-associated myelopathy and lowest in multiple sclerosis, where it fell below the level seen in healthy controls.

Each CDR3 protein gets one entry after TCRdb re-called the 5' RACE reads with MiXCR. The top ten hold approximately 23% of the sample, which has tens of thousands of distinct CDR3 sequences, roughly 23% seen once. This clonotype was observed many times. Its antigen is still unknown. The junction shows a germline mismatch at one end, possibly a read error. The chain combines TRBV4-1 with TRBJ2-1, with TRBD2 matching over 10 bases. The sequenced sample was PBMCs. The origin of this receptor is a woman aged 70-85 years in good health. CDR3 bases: TGCGCCAGCAGCCAAGATGGGGTCAGCGGGAGGGCCCAGGTCTTC. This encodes CASSQDGVSGRAQVF.